Below, 14 T cell receptor beta chains from the same sample are listed, as sequenced in a study of T cells in Graves' hyperthyroidism and ophthalmopathy. RNA transcripts gave rise to amplified TCR beta CDR3 regions. The TCR CDR3 was amplified in a first-round RT-PCR using the HTBI primer set. TCRdb reprocessed the multiplex PCR reads with MiXCR, giving one entry per CDR3 protein. The data hold about 480,000 distinct CDR3 sequences, with roughly an eighth observed a single time. Sequencing used blood. The receptors were sampled from a woman younger than 35 with Graves' hyperthyroidism.

At least ten counts were recorded for this clonotype. The chain links TRBV5-1 to TRBJ2-2; D is undetermined. Germline CDR1 and CDR2: SGHRS and YFSETQ. The V end lost 0 bases, the J end lost 1 base, and 10 bases lay between the germline ends. This CDR3 comprises 16 residues. The CDR3: CASSLGTDQNTGELFF. The CDR3, as DNA: TGCGCCAGCAGCTTGGGCACGGATCAGAACACCGGGGAGCTGTTTTTT.

This clonotype was seen ten or more times. J is TRBJ2-1 and V is TRBV5-1, with 9 bases matching TRBD2. After removal of 0 bases from V and 4 bases from J, the junction contained 5 bases not matched to a gene. This CDR3 is built from 16 residues. Germline CDR1 is SGHRS and CDR2 is YFSETQ. CDR3 in DNA: TGCGCCAGCAGCTTGGCCTATAGCGGGAGTTACAATGAGCAGTTCTTC. It translates to CASSLAYSGSYNEQFF.

In nucleotides, the CDR3 is TGTGCCAGCAGCCCAGGGGCTGTCGAGACCCAGTACTTC. Translated, it gives CASSPGAVETQYF. This chain joins TRBV7-2 and TRBJ2-5, with D possibly matching TRBD1 (6 bases). V was clipped by 5 bases and J by 5 bases, with 12 bases between them. The CDR3 is 13 amino acids. Germline CDR1 is SGHTA and CDR2 is FQGNSA.

This clonotype was observed a few times. The chain links TRBV5-1 to TRBJ1-1; D may be TRBD1 (5 bases). The CDR3 loop spans 14 amino acids. V lost 4 bases and J lost 7, with 17 bases in between. The germline V gene has CDR1 SGHRS and CDR2 YFSETQ. The CDR3 loop is CASSPGVAGLEAFF. The CDR3, as DNA: TGCGCCAGCAGCCCGGGGGTGGCAGGGCTTGAAGCTTTCTTT.

In this sample, this clonotype turned up many times. This chain uses TRBV6-1 with TRBJ2-7, with 7 positions matching TRBD2. Germline V gene sequence: CDR1 MNHNS, CDR2 SASEGT. This CDR3 spans 16 amino acids. The J segment lost 0 bases and the V segment lost 5 bases, leaving 10 bases of the junction unmatched. CDR3 in amino acids: CASSPDSRLASYEQYV. The CDR3, as DNA: TGTGCCAGCAGTCCCGATTCTAGACTAGCCTCCTACGAGCAGTACGTC.

This clonotype was counted ten times or more. The chain employs TRBV6-2 or TRBV6-3 and TRBJ2-1; possible D gene TRBD1, 6 bases. Germline V gene sequence: CDR1 MNHEY, CDR2 SVGEGT. The CDR3 loop spans 14 amino acids. The V end lost 6 bases, the J end lost 2 bases, and 11 bases lay between the germline ends. As DNA, the CDR3 is TGTGCCAGCAGAGACAGGAGCGCCTACAATGAGCAGTTCTTC. This sequence encodes CASRDRSAYNEQFF.

This clonotype showed up just once. The gene calls are TRBV7-2 and TRBJ2-2; D is possibly TRBD1 or TRBD2 (5 bases each). Germline CDR1 is SGHTA and CDR2 is FQGNSA. Trimming pared 4 bases from V and 8 bases from J, leaving 11 bases between. This CDR3 has 13 residues. CDR3 sequence (DNA): TGTGCCAGCAGCTGGGACGGGGCAGGGGAGCTGTTTTTT. Protein sequence: CASSWDGAGELFF.

This clonotype appeared many times. This sequence joins TRBV11-2 and TRBJ2-7; maybe TRBD2 (6 bases). With 7 bases removed from V and 3 bases from J, the gap between germline ends came to 34 bases. From germline, CDR1 is SGHAT and CDR2 FQNNGV. This CDR3 comprises 20 residues. The CDR3: CASNRLHYRDSPYPLYEQYF. The CDR3 DNA sequence: TGTGCCAGCAACCGACTTCACTACCGGGACTCCCCCTACCCACTCTACGAGCAGTACTTC.

This clonotype was counted many times. This chain connects TRBV18 to TRBJ2-7; D is uncertain. The CDR3 has 15 residues. CDR1 and CDR2 from the germline V gene are KGHSH and LQKENI. V gave up 2 bases and J gave up 0 bases, with 11 bases separating them. This CDR3 is CASSPEGLSSYEQYV. CDR3 coding DNA: TGTGCCAGCTCACCAGAAGGGCTTAGCTCCTACGAGCAGTACGTC.

This clonotype was recorded at least ten times. The V call is TRBV20-1, the J call TRBJ1-2; D remains unclear. In germline, CDR1 is DFQATT, CDR2 SNEGSKA (reference sequence). The CDR3 is 12 residues long. Trimming removed 0 bases at V and 7 bases at J, with 9 bases between. The CDR3 coding sequence is TGCAGTGCTAGAGATGCCGACTTTGGCTACACCTTC. Amino acid sequence: CSARDADFGYTF.

At least ten counts were recorded for this clonotype. J is TRBJ2-5 and V is TRBV24-1, with 8 bases identical to TRBD1. From germline, CDR1 is KGHDR and CDR2 SFDVKD. The CDR3 extends over 14 amino acids. After removal of 5 bases from V and 2 bases from J, the junction contained 3 bases not matched to a gene. DNA for the CDR3: TGTGCCACCAGTGGGACAGGGAATCAAGAGACCCAGTACTTC. Translation gives CATSGTGNQETQYF.

The chain couples TRBV30 to TRBJ2-5, with D possibly being TRBD1 or TRBD2 (6 bases each). The CDR3 spans 13 residues. Trimming took off 2 bases at V and 2 bases at J, with 9 bases between the two ends. Germline CDR1 reads GTSNPN; CDR2 reads SVGIG (reference sequence). The CDR3 bases are TGTGCCTGGAGTAAGGGGGGACAAGAGACCCAGTACTTC. This encodes CAWSKGGQETQYF.

This clonotype was picked up one time. V is TRBV19 and J is TRBJ2-4; D call uncertain. Trimming took 3 bases from V and 0 from J, leaving 15 bases between them. The CDR3 is 17 amino acids. The germline gives CDR1 LNHDA, CDR2 SQIVND (reference sequence). The CDR3 loop reads CASSISTGGVAKNIQYF. The CDR3 DNA is TGTGCCAGTAGTATCTCGACGGGTGGGGTAGCCAAAAACATTCAGTACTTC.

A remark on this clonotype: The DNA is omitted, as the CDR3 cannot be located on it reliably, and the CDR3 follows TCRdb's listing. The rearrangement uses TRBV11-1 and TRBJ1-2; TRBD1 is the table's D call, not checked against the DNA. Germline V gene sequence: CDR1 SGHAT, CDR2 FQDESV (reference sequence). From its first to its last residue, the CDR3 has 19 amino acids. The CDR3: CASSFYICSAGGTPYGYTF.